This entry features one T cell receptor (beta chain) sequence. This entry belongs to a study of PD-1 and CTLA-4 blockade in melanoma. Assay: immunoSEQ multiplex PCR; the TCRdb copy retains only in-frame clones and omits some. The repertoire has about 21,000 clones, approximately 88% of them found once; the top ten carry around 7.6%. Trimming cost V 3 bases and J 6 bases, with 15 bases left between them. This CDR3 is built from 14 residues. Germline V gene data show CDR1 as SGHRS and CDR2 as YFSETQ. This TCR was sampled from a human donor with melanoma. The chain links TRBV5-1 to TRBJ1-2; maybe TRBD1 (5 bases). The specimen was CD8+ T cells from peripheral blood, collected before anti-PD-1 treatment. This chain's CDR3 is CASSSAGGGDGYTF. The CDR3 DNA reads TGCGCCAGCAGCTCGGCAGGCGGGGGGGATGGCTACACCTTC.